The next 32 T cell receptor beta chains were all read from a single sample in a study of blood T cell repertoires in COVID-19. Assay: immunoSEQ multiplex PCR; the TCRdb copy retains only in-frame clones and omits some. The sample includes 70,000 or so clones, 75% to 90% of them seen just once. Sequencing input: peripheral blood. The receptors stem from a man younger than 40 with acute or convalescent COVID-19.

This clone was recorded only once. V and J are TRBV2 and TRBJ2-2, with D tentatively TRBD2 (6 bases). Trimming removed 5 bases from V and 4 bases from J, with 17 bases in between. Germline-derived CDR1 and CDR2 are SNHLY and FYNNEI. This CDR3 is 16 amino acids long. CDR3 in DNA: TGTGCCAGCAGTTCCCGGGGGACCGAGATCACCGGGGAGCTGTTTTTT. It translates to CASSSRGTEITGELFF. The whole variable domain, filled in from reference TRBV2 and TRBJ2-2, reads EPEVTQTPSHQVTQMGQEVILRCVPISNHLYFYWYRQILGQKVEFLVSFYNNEISEKSEIFDDQFSVERPDGSNFTLKIRSTKLEDSAMYFCASSSRGTEITGELFFGEGSRLTVL.

This rearrangement joins TRBV19 to TRBJ1-4; D remains unclear. Trimming shortened V by 3 bases and J by 12 bases, and 23 bases separated the two germline ends. The germline gives CDR1 LNHDA, CDR2 SQIVND (reference sequence). The CDR3 totals 16 residues. CDR3 protein: CASSILAPPTNRELFF. As DNA, the CDR3 is TGTGCCAGTAGTATTCTTGCCCCCCCCACTAATCGGGAACTGTTTTTT.

The J gene is TRBJ1-2, the V gene TRBV7-9, with a tentative D call TRBD1 (5 bases). With 1 base removed from V and 6 bases from J, the gap between germline ends came to 18 bases. The germline V gene has CDR1 SEHNR and CDR2 FQNEAQ (reference sequence). The CDR3 length is 16 residues. The CDR3 sequence: CASSLEGDSTLNGYTF. The CDR3 DNA reads TGTGCCAGCAGCTTAGAGGGTGACAGCACCCTTAATGGCTACACCTTC.

The rearrangement joins TRBV5-1 to TRBJ2-1; perhaps TRBD1 as D (6 bases). The CDR3 covers 13 residues. Germline V lookup: CDR1 SGHRS, CDR2 YFSETQ. V gave up 8 bases and J gave up 9 bases, with 18 bases separating them. The CDR3 protein is CASSPRGGREQFF. DNA for the CDR3: TGCGCCAGTTCTCCCCGAGGGGGTCGTGAGCAGTTCTTC.

The rearrangement uses TRBV5-1 and TRBJ2-5, with TRBD1 matching 8 bases. This CDR3 has 15 amino acids. CDR1 is SGHRS, CDR2 YFSETQ, per germline. The ends lost 1 base at V and 1 base at J; junction bases unmatched: 3. The CDR3 protein is CASSLLTGGQETQYF. In DNA form, the CDR3 reads TGCGCCAGCAGCTTGCTAACAGGGGGCCAAGAGACCCAGTACTTC.

The chain carries TRBV18 and TRBJ2-1; 9 bases map to TRBD2. Germline loops: CDR1 KGHSH, CDR2 LQKENI. Unmatched junction bases numbered 9, after V lost 2 bases and J lost 7 bases. The CDR3 sequence is 16 residues long. CDR3 bases: TGTGCCAGCTCACCAGGTGTAGCGGGAGAAGGGAATGAGCAGTTCTTC. As protein: CASSPGVAGEGNEQFF.

This sequence joins TRBV6-5 and TRBJ2-1; maybe TRBD2 (6 bases). V lost 4 bases and J lost 7, with 11 bases in between. The CDR3 is made up of 13 amino acids. CDR1 and CDR2 (germline): MNHEY, SVGAGI. CDR3 bases: TGTGCCAGCAGTTTAGGACTAATGAATGAGCAGTTCTTC. This translates into CASSLGLMNEQFF.

This clone was detected only a few times. Other nucleotide sequences from this sample produce the same CDR3. The chain combines TRBV5-1 with TRBJ1-1; D may be TRBD1 (6 bases). CDR3 length equals 14 residues. Germline-derived CDR1 and CDR2 are SGHRS and YFSETQ. V dropped 2 bases and J dropped 1 base, with 9 bases sitting between them. The CDR3 nucleotides read TGCGCCAGCAGCTTCGGACAGTCGAACACTGAAGCTTTCTTT. Its protein product is CASSFGQSNTEAFF.

The J gene is TRBJ1-1, the V gene TRBV11-2; the D is unclear. This CDR3 spans 13 amino acids. The germline gives CDR1 SGHAT, CDR2 FQNNGV. V was clipped by 5 bases and J by 3 bases, with 10 bases between them. Here the CDR3 reads CASSPTQYTEAFF. DNA of the CDR3: TGTGCCAGCAGCCCCACACAGTACACTGAAGCTTTCTTT.

The chain recombines TRBV5-1 with TRBJ2-1, with D perhaps matching TRBD2 (6 bases). CDR1 SGHRS and CDR2 YFSETQ come from the germline V gene. CDR3 length equals 15 residues. V was cut by 0 bases and J by 6 bases, with 13 bases left in between. The CDR3 here is CASSLDVAGGNEQFF. CDR3 DNA: TGCGCCAGCAGCTTGGATGTCGCCGGGGGCAATGAGCAGTTCTTC.

This clone was recorded once. V gene TRBV19 combines with J gene TRBJ2-2; 13 nucleotides agree with TRBD2. The trim removed 7 bases at V and 5 bases at J, leaving 16 bases unmatched. The CDR3 has 19 amino acids. Germline-derived CDR1 and CDR2 are LNHDA and SQIVND (reference sequence). The CDR3 nucleotides are TGTGCCAGTAAGGACAGGGGACATGGGACTAGCGGGATTACCGGGGAGCTGTTTTTT. Its protein product is CASKDRGHGTSGITGELFF.

This clone was recorded only once. This chain connects TRBV3-1 (or the pseudogene TRBV3-2) to TRBJ2-4, with 7 bases matching TRBD2. This CDR3 is 13 amino acids long. Germline V gives CDR1 LGHDT, CDR2 YNNKEL (reference sequence). J lost 6 bases, V lost 3 bases, and 2 bases had no gene match. CDR3 amino acids: CASSHRGGNIQYF. The CDR3 region has the DNA TGTGCCAGCAGCCACCGCGGGGGAAACATTCAGTACTTC.

V is TRBV5-1 and J is TRBJ2-1, with D possibly matching TRBD1 (6 bases). Germline CDR1 is SGHRS and CDR2 is YFSETQ. This CDR3 is built from 15 residues. V was cut by 0 bases and J by 7 bases, with 14 bases left in between. The CDR3 sequence: CASSLAGRGGNEQFF. DNA for the CDR3: TGCGCCAGCAGCTTGGCAGGGAGAGGGGGAAATGAGCAGTTCTTC.

This clone was seen more than once but under ten times. This chain links TRBV18 with TRBJ2-7, with 9 bases that match TRBD1. This CDR3 region has 13 residues. Trimming took 5 bases from V and 3 from J; bases not matched to a gene: 2. Germline CDR1 and CDR2: KGHSH and LQKENI. The DNA for the CDR3 is TGTGCCAGCTCAGTGACAGGGGGCTACGAGCAGTACTTC. Protein product: CASSVTGGYEQYF.

The chain links TRBV4-1 to TRBJ2-2; TRBD1 is a possible D gene (6 bases). This CDR3 spans 16 amino acids. Germline V gene data show CDR1 as MGHRA and CDR2 as YSYEKL. V was trimmed by 4 bases and J by 0 bases, leaving 12 bases between them. DNA of the CDR3: TGCGCCAGCAGCCTCCACAGGGATCCGAACACCGGGGAGCTGTTTTTT. Its translation: CASSLHRDPNTGELFF.

The chain couples TRBV6-5 to TRBJ2-3; maybe TRBD1 (8 bases). The CDR3 has 15 residues. Trimming took off 5 bases at V and 2 bases at J, with 14 bases between the two ends. Looked up from germline, CDR1 is MNHEY and CDR2 is SVGAGI. The CDR3 bases are TGTGCCAGCAGTCTGGACAGGGACTACACAGATACGCAGTATTTT. Translated, it gives CASSLDRDYTDTQYF.

J is TRBJ1-2 and V is TRBV21-1. TRBV21-1 is noted as a pseudogene. CDR3 size: 15 residues. CDR3 nucleotides: TGTGCCAGCAGCAAGAGAGTCGGTGAGGCTTGGGGCTACACCTTC. This sequence encodes CASSKRVGEAWGYTF.

The genes are TRBV27 and TRBJ2-5, with TRBD1 matching 9 bases. Germline CDR1 is MNHEY and CDR2 is SMNVEV (reference sequence). The CDR3 is 15 amino acids. V shed 2 bases and J 4 bases; nucleotides not matched to a gene: 5. The chain's CDR3 is CASSLGTGLVETQYF. The CDR3 bases are TGTGCCAGCAGTTTAGGGACAGGGCTGGTAGAGACCCAGTACTTC.

The chain carries TRBV18 and TRBJ2-1; TRBD2 matches 12 bases. V gave up 6 bases and J gave up 10 bases; unmatched junction bases: 7. The germline gives CDR1 KGHSH, CDR2 LQKENI. This CDR3 has 14 amino acids. CDR3 loop: CASSPRLAGDEQFF. The CDR3 DNA sequence: TGTGCCAGCTCCCCTAGACTAGCGGGAGACGAGCAGTTCTTC. The full variable domain, with the rest looked up from reference TRBV18 and TRBJ2-1, is NAGVMQNPRHLVRRRGQEARLRCSPMKGHSHVYWYRQLPEEGLKFMVYLQKENIIDESGMPKERFSAEFPKEGPSILRIQQVVRGDSAAYFCASSPRLAGDEQFFGPGTRLTVL.

The gene calls are TRBV15 and TRBJ2-1, with TRBD2 as a possible D gene (6 bases). Germline V CDR1 and CDR2: LNHNV, YYDKDF (reference sequence). This CDR3 has 13 residues. Trimming took 1 base from V and 8 from J, leaving 9 bases between them. Here the CDR3 DNA reads TGTGCCACCAGCAGAGTAGGAGGGGATGAGCAGTTCTTC. Translating it yields CATSRVGGDEQFF.

The rearrangement uses TRBV4-1 and TRBJ1-2; TRBD1 matches at 8 bases. The CDR3 runs to 15 residues. The germline V gene has CDR1 MGHRA and CDR2 YSYEKL. The ends lost 1 base at V and 5 bases at J; junction bases unmatched: 6. The CDR3 sequence is CASSQGTGLGYGYTF. The CDR3 DNA reads TGCGCCAGCAGCCAAGGGACAGGGTTGGGATATGGCTACACCTTC.

The gene calls are TRBV6-5 and TRBJ2-3; 9 nucleotides agree with TRBD1. CDR1 and CDR2 (germline): MNHEY, SVGAGI. CDR3 length: 16 residues. V lost 2 bases, J lost 1 base, and 4 bases stayed unmatched. CDR3 nucleotide sequence: TGTGCCAGCAGTTACGGGGACAGGGACGGCACAGATACGCAGTATTTT. It yields the protein CASSYGDRDGTDTQYF.

The rearrangement joins TRBV7-8 to TRBJ1-5; 7 bases agree with TRBD1. The CDR3 covers 15 residues. V lost 4 bases and J lost 1; bases outside the gene matches: 4. Per germline, CDR1 SGHVS and CDR2 FQNEAQ. The CDR3 loop reads CASSSTGHSNQPQHF. CDR3 DNA: TGTGCCAGCAGCTCGACAGGGCACAGCAATCAGCCCCAGCATTTT.

The rearrangement joins TRBV5-4 to TRBJ2-7, with 8 bases lining up with TRBD2. CDR1 is SGHNT and CDR2 is YYREEE in the germline V gene (reference sequence). The CDR3 has 15 residues. After removal of 4 bases from V and 6 bases from J, the junction contained 12 bases not matched to a gene. For the CDR3, the DNA is TGTGCCAGCAGCCCGGGAGGGGGATCCGGCGGCGAGCAGTACTTC. This gives the protein CASSPGGGSGGEQYF.

V and J are TRBV7-2 and TRBJ1-2; D is unclear. Per germline, CDR1 SGHTA and CDR2 FQGNSA. Trimming stripped 2 bases from V and 4 bases from J, with 11 bases between. The CDR3 runs 14 residues. The CDR3, as DNA: TGTGCCAGCAGCTTAAGACAAGCCGGCTATGGCTACACCTTC. Protein product: CASSLRQAGYGYTF.

The chain employs TRBV5-4 and TRBJ2-3; 11 nucleotides line up with TRBD2. The CDR3 is made up of 15 amino acids. Germline V lookup: CDR1 SGHNT, CDR2 YYREEE (reference sequence). V gave up 3 bases and J gave up 6 bases; unmatched junction bases: 6. This CDR3 reads CASSSRGLAADTQYF. The CDR3 DNA follows: TGTGCCAGCAGCTCCCGGGGACTAGCGGCCGATACGCAGTATTTT.

The chain's CDR3 is CASSEWTGDSNQPQHF. In nucleotides, the CDR3 is TGTGCCAGCAGTGAATGGACGGGAGATAGCAATCAGCCCCAGCATTTT. This sequence joins TRBV6-1 and TRBJ1-5; D remains unclear. The CDR3 sequence is 16 residues long. The V gene's germline CDR1 is MNHNS and CDR2 SASEGT. With 2 bases removed from V and 0 bases from J, the gap between germline ends came to 11 bases.

This chain joins TRBV19 and TRBJ2-3; possibly TRBD2 for D (5 bases). The CDR3 totals 16 residues. Germline loops: CDR1 LNHDA, CDR2 SQIVND (reference sequence). Deletions cut 1 base from V and 0 bases from J, with 11 bases between. CDR3 region: CASSIVARTSTDTQYF. CDR3 DNA sequence: TGTGCCAGTAGTATAGTTGCCAGGACTAGCACAGATACGCAGTATTTT. The full variable domain, completed using reference TRBV19 and TRBJ2-3, is DGGITQSPKYLFRKEGQNVTLSCEQNLNHDAMYWYRQDPGQGLRLIYYSQIVNDFQKGDIAEGYSVSREKKESFPLTVTSAQKNPTAFYLCASSIVARTSTDTQYFGPGTRLTVL.

V gene TRBV5-4 combines with J gene TRBJ1-2; 12 bases line up with TRBD1. Germline lookup yields CDR1 SGHNT and CDR2 YYREEE (reference sequence). This CDR3 spans 16 amino acids. V trimming: 0 bases; J trimming: 6 bases; junction bases outside the gene matches: 6. The CDR3 protein is CASSLAGQGARNGYTF. The DNA for the CDR3 is TGTGCCAGCAGCTTGGCGGGACAGGGGGCGCGTAATGGCTACACCTTC.

This clone was counted between two and nine times. The chain employs TRBV27 and TRBJ1-2, with D possibly matching TRBD1 (5 bases). The length of the CDR3 is 17 residues. CDR1 and CDR2 (germline): MNHEY, SMNVEV (reference sequence). V lost 2 bases and J 4 bases, leaving 20 bases between the germline ends. This CDR3 reads CASSLKGPLIISYGYTF. Written as DNA, the CDR3 is TGTGCCAGCAGTTTAAAGGGGCCCCTGATTATTTCCTATGGCTACACCTTC.

This rearrangement joins TRBV27 to TRBJ1-6; maybe TRBD1 (6 bases). Germline V gives CDR1 MNHEY, CDR2 SMNVEV (reference sequence). V lost 2 bases to trimming and J lost 10 bases, with 15 bases between them. CDR3 length equals 15 residues. CDR3 in amino acids: CASSLRQGSVSPLHF. The CDR3 nucleotides are TGTGCCAGCAGTTTAAGGCAGGGGTCGGTCTCACCCCTCCACTTT.

J is TRBJ2-2 and V is TRBV9, with 7 bases that match TRBD1. V lost 0 bases and J lost 7; bases outside the gene matches: 9. The CDR3 contains 16 residues. Germline loops: CDR1 SGDLS, CDR2 YYNGEE. CDR3 protein: CASSVVLTGRDGELFF. The CDR3 DNA follows: TGTGCCAGCAGCGTAGTACTGACAGGGAGAGACGGGGAGCTGTTTTTT.